What follows describes a single T cell receptor beta chain. What it recognizes is unknown. The data belong to a study of human T cells and chemical hapten exposure. As for the study in general: Patients got weekly scalp diphenylcyclopropenone doses over the roughly 22-week study.

Trimming stripped 2 bases from V and 2 bases from J, with 13 bases between. Germline values: CDR1 MNHEY, CDR2 SVGAGI. The CDR3 spans 15 residues. Time point: patch test 3, about 24 weeks after DPC sensitization. Treatment in this sample: therapeutic diphenylcyclopropenone sensitization with weekly scalp DPC. Study outcomes and limitations: Alopecia in all donors means immunity may differ from healthy individuals.

TCRdb re-called the RACE reads with MiXCR, one entry per CDR3 protein. This sample has around 200,000 distinct CDR3 sequences; about 25% occur once, and the top ten carry around 2.5%. The V gene is TRBV6-5, the J gene TRBJ2-7, with D perhaps given as TRBD1 or TRBD2 (5 bases each). This TCR derives from a woman between 40 and 50 years old with alopecia areata. Some clones in this sample may be carry-over from other donors' samples. This sample comprised whole blood, obtained in connection with sensitization to the hapten diphenylcyclopropenone (DPC). The CDR3 protein is CASSYQRGAPYEQYF. The CDR3 DNA reads TGTGCCAGCAGTTACCAGAGGGGCGCTCCCTACGAGCAGTACTTC.